Sequencing of this T cell receptor beta chain was carried out in a study of T-cell reconstitution after alpha-beta-depleted transplantation in children. The CDR3 is made up of 13 amino acids. V lost 1 base, J lost 8 bases, and 4 bases stayed unmatched. Looked up from germline, CDR1 is DFQATT and CDR2 is SNEGSKA (reference sequence). Notes on the study in general: Newly generated T cells supplied most T-cell counts and diversity one year post-transplant. Surviving thymic progenitors and recipient T cells were the source of high TCRbeta diversity at day 60 in some patients.

As it was prepared, the TCRbeta library received unique molecular identifiers. From the PCR reads, TCRdb called clonotypes with MiXCR, one entry per CDR3 protein. Of 150,000 to 250,000 distinct CDR3 sequences in the sample, 6.3% were seen once. This clonotype was recorded many times. Antigen: not known. V usage is TRBV20-1 and J usage is TRBJ2-4, with 8 nucleotides matching TRBD2. This clonotype was obtained from a girl less than two years old with combined immunodeficiency, due to receive a stem cell transplant. The material was PBMCs, obtained before TCRalphabeta/CD19-depleted stem cell transplant. CDR3 residues: CSARAGAGDIQYF. The CDR3, as DNA: TGCAGTGCTAGAGCGGGAGCGGGAGACATTCAGTACTTC.